A single sample gave rise to the 12 T cell receptor beta chains below, sequenced in a study of blood T cells in healthy people across ages. It was with a sample-barcoded 5' primer and a J-beta primer mix that a second PCR of about 6 to 12 cycles was run. Via MiXCR, TCRdb re-called the 5' RACE reads, giving one row per CDR3 protein. The sample holds 600,000 to 1,000,000 distinct CDR3 sequences; roughly 60% are singletons and the top ten take over 20%. Sequenced material: blood. The origin of the receptors is a young man in good health.

This rearrangement joins TRBV15 to TRBJ2-3; D remains ambiguous. Germline lookup yields CDR1 LNHNV and CDR2 YYDKDF (reference sequence). The V end was cut by 2 bases, the J end by 6 bases, with 3 bases between. The CDR3 runs to 11 residues. Here the CDR3 reads CATSRFDTQYF. CDR3 sequence (DNA): TGTGCCACCAGCAGATTTGATACGCAGTATTTT.

The chain has TRBV29-1 and TRBJ1-2; unclear D gene. CDR3 length: 14 residues. Germline V gene sequence: CDR1 SQVTM, CDR2 ANQGSEA. V lost 0 bases to trimming and J lost 8 bases, with 16 bases between them. The CDR3 nucleotides read TGCAGCGTTGAAGATCGTGGGTCCACCGGCGGCTACACCTTC. Residues: CSVEDRGSTGGYTF.

This clonotype was detected only a few times. This sequence joins TRBV20-1 and TRBJ1-2, with D uncertain. The germline V gene encodes CDR1 DFQATT and CDR2 SNEGSKA (reference sequence). V was clipped by 0 bases and J by 5 bases, with 10 bases between them. The CDR3 totals 13 residues. CDR3 DNA sequence: TGCAGTGCTAGAGATGCCACCGGGTATGGCTACACCTTC. Protein sequence: CSARDATGYGYTF.

CDR3 sequence (DNA): TGCAGTGCTAGTAGAGCTAGCGATGAGCAGTTCTTC. It is translated as CSASRASDEQFF. The rearrangement joins TRBV20-1 to TRBJ2-1; perhaps TRBD2 as D (6 bases). The CDR3 is 12 amino acids. Germline lookup yields CDR1 DFQATT and CDR2 SNEGSKA (reference sequence). The V gene lost 3 bases and the J gene lost 8 bases, with 11 bases spanning the gap.

This chain uses TRBV20-1 with TRBJ1-5, with a tentative D call TRBD1 (5 bases). Trimming removed 6 bases from V and 7 bases from J, with 19 bases in between. The CDR3 has 14 residues. CDR1 and CDR2 (germline): DFQATT, SNEGSKA (reference sequence). The CDR3 coding sequence is TGCAGTGCAAAACTCCAGGGACTTAGACAGCCCCAGCATTTT. Its protein product is CSAKLQGLRQPQHF.

Written as DNA, the CDR3 is TGTGCCAGCAGCTTTGGGATAGGCCCTGGCTACACCTTC. Translation: CASSFGIGPGYTF. The chain uses TRBV13 and TRBJ1-2; D ambiguous. The CDR3 is made up of 13 amino acids. Trimming left V 3 bases short and J 7 bases short, with 12 bases between. CDR1 PRHDT and CDR2 FYEKMQ come from the germline V gene (reference sequence).

V gene TRBV4-1 combines with J gene TRBJ2-1; D uncertain. The ends were cut back, 1 base at V and 6 bases at J, with 10 bases in the middle. This CDR3 is built from 14 residues. Germline CDR1 reads MGHRA; CDR2 reads YSYEKL. The CDR3 region has the DNA TGCGCCAGCAGCCAAGTTCAGAATACCAATGAGCAGTTCTTC. Translation gives CASSQVQNTNEQFF.

This chain uses TRBV10-1 with TRBJ2-1; a weak D match, TRBD1 (5 bases). Trimming took off 4 bases at V and 2 bases at J, with 18 bases between the two ends. The CDR3 is 17 amino acids. Looked up from germline, CDR1 is WNHNN and CDR2 is SYGVQD (reference sequence). The CDR3 protein is CASSVGKGRVAYNEQFF. DNA for the CDR3: TGCGCCAGCAGTGTGGGAAAGGGGCGCGTCGCCTACAATGAGCAGTTCTTC.

The gene calls are TRBV20-1 and TRBJ2-7; TRBD1 matches 7 bases. The CDR3 has 14 amino acids. Looked up from germline, CDR1 is DFQATT and CDR2 is SNEGSKA (reference sequence). With V trimmed by 6 bases and J by 2 bases, 10 bases remained unmatched. The CDR3 region is CSAGPWDSAYEQYF. DNA of the CDR3: TGCAGTGCCGGCCCCTGGGACAGCGCCTACGAGCAGTACTTC.

This sequence joins TRBV28 and TRBJ2-1, with D unresolved. The CDR3 is 15 amino acids. V gave up 3 bases and J gave up 2 bases, with 11 bases separating them. Per the germline V gene, CDR1 is MDHEN and CDR2 is SYDVKM. For the CDR3, the DNA is TGTGCCAGCAGTTTCGGTAGCCTTGCCTACAATGAGCAGTTCTTC. Translation: CASSFGSLAYNEQFF.

V and J are TRBV10-2 and TRBJ2-7; D is unclear. The germline gives CDR1 WSHSY, CDR2 SAAADI. Trimming took off 0 bases at V and 3 bases at J, with 6 bases between the two ends. The CDR3 contains 13 residues. The CDR3 is CASSESTNYEQYF. The CDR3 region has the DNA TGCGCCAGCAGTGAGTCAACTAACTACGAGCAGTACTTC.

This clonotype has just a few counts. The J gene is TRBJ2-1, the V gene TRBV27; either TRBD1 or TRBD2 may fit D (5 bases each). The V end lost 5 bases, the J end lost 4 bases, and 9 bases lay between the germline ends. The germline V gene has CDR1 MNHEY and CDR2 SMNVEV (reference sequence). There are 13 residues in the CDR3. The CDR3 is CASSARGYNEQFF. In DNA form, the CDR3 reads TGTGCCAGCAGTGCGAGGGGTTACAATGAGCAGTTCTTC.